The 8 T cell receptor beta chains presented below share a single source sample, sequenced in a study of T cell responses to AZD1222 COVID-19 vaccine listed by TCRdb under 2021. The label giving this sample's time point can be read as: about 28 days (+/-7) after the second vaccine dose. Libraries were built with the immunoSEQ multiplex PCR assay. The table was pulled from immuneACCESS by TCRdb, which kept in-frame rearrangements only. Such tables lose some clones; where checked, under half of the loss comes from unresolved V genes, and the rest has no known cause. The sample table lists approximately 180,000 clones, more than 70% of them with a count of one. The ten largest account for more than 25% of the sample. The specimen was peripheral blood, collected 28 days after the second AZD1222 dose. The source is an adult who received the AZD1222 COVID-19 vaccine.

The chain couples TRBV14 to TRBJ2-1, with 14 positions matching TRBD2. Per germline, CDR1 SGHDN and CDR2 FVKESK. J was trimmed by 6 bases and V by 1 base; bases with no gene match: 11. The CDR3 has 19 residues. The CDR3 DNA sequence: TGTGCCAGCAGCCAAGTTTTCGGACTAGCGGGAGGAAGTGGCAATGAGCAGTTCTTC. It translates to CASSQVFGLAGGSGNEQFF.

The genes are TRBV7-2 and TRBJ1-3, with D unclear. CDR1 and CDR2 from the germline V gene are SGHTA and FQGNSA. The CDR3 totals 15 residues. Trimming shortened V by 1 base and J by 2 bases, and 9 bases separated the two germline ends. The CDR3 DNA sequence: TGTGCCAGCAGCTTAGAGGGCAGGCCTGGAAACACCATATATTTT. Its translation is CASSLEGRPGNTIYF.

J is TRBJ2-1 and V is TRBV12-5; 9 bases agree with TRBD1. Unmatched junction bases numbered 8, after V lost 7 bases and J lost 4 bases. Germline V gene sequence: CDR1 LGHNT, CDR2 FRNRAP. This CDR3 contains 15 residues. As DNA, the CDR3 is TGTGCTAGTGCCCCTCCGGGACAGGGATACAATGAGCAGTTCTTC. Translating gives CASAPPGQGYNEQFF.

This chain links TRBV6-6 with TRBJ2-1; 7 nucleotides agree with TRBD2. The ends lost 6 bases at V and 7 bases at J; junction bases unmatched: 12. CDR3 size: 15 residues. Germline loops: CDR1 MNHNY, CDR2 SVGAGI (reference sequence). The CDR3, as DNA: TGTGCCAGCAGACATGTTGCGGGAGCGGGGAATGAGCAGTTCTTC. As protein: CASRHVAGAGNEQFF.

J is TRBJ1-5 and V is TRBV10-3; D not resolved. The CDR3 extends over 15 amino acids. Deletions cut 6 bases from V and 0 bases from J, with 12 bases between. Germline loops: CDR1 ENHRY, CDR2 SYGVKD. This chain's CDR3 is CAIRESPNSNQPQHF. The CDR3 region has the DNA TGTGCCATCAGGGAGAGTCCCAATAGCAATCAGCCCCAGCATTTT.

CDR3 sequence: CASSSSDRAAGEQYF. In DNA form, the CDR3 reads TGTGCCAGCAGCTCGAGCGACAGGGCAGCGGGCGAGCAGTACTTC. The chain has TRBV9 and TRBJ2-7, with TRBD1 as a possible D gene (7 bases). This CDR3 spans 15 amino acids. Per germline, CDR1 SGDLS and CDR2 YYNGEE. Deletions cut 4 bases from V and 6 bases from J, with 20 bases between. Full variable domain (missing parts from reference TRBV9 and TRBJ2-7): DSGVTQTPKHLITATGQRVTLRCSPRSGDLSVYWYQQSLDQGLQFLIQYYNGEERAKGNILERFSAQQFPDLHSELNLSSLELGDSALYFCASSSSDRAAGEQYFGPGTRLTVT.

The chain uses TRBV30 and TRBJ2-7, with D tentatively TRBD2 (6 bases). Germline V CDR1 and CDR2: GTSNPN, SVGIG (reference sequence). V shed 1 base and J shed 4 bases, with 14 bases lying between them. The CDR3 runs 14 residues. CDR3 in DNA: TGTGCCTGGAGTGCCGGGAGAGGCAAATACGAGCAGTACTTC. Protein: CAWSAGRGKYEQYF.

V is TRBV7-2 and J is TRBJ2-7; 7 nucleotides align to TRBD2. This CDR3 has 13 residues. Trimming cost V 5 bases and J 5 bases; bases outside gene matches: 6. Germline CDR1 is SGHTA and CDR2 is FQGNSA. CDR3 amino acids: CASSSGGGDEQYF. In DNA, the CDR3 is TGTGCCAGCAGCAGTGGTGGGGGGGACGAGCAGTACTTC.